The 2 T cell receptor beta chains presented below share a single source sample, sequenced in a study of blood T cell repertoires in COVID-19. The method was immunoSEQ multiplex PCR; TCRdb's version includes in-frame clones alone and lacks a portion of them. The sample comprises fewer than 300,000 clones, more than 85% of which are singletons, and 2.6% rests with the top ten. Sequencing was done on a sample of peripheral blood. The receptor source for this set is a person under 35 with COVID-19, enrolled during active disease.

V and J are TRBV27 and TRBJ2-7; 9 bases fit TRBD2. V shed 10 bases, J shed 3 bases, and the junction held 7 bases outside the gene matches. The CDR3 extends over 13 amino acids. Germline assignment: CDR1 MNHEY and CDR2 SMNVEV (reference sequence). This chain's CDR3 is CATYGTSSYEQYF. CDR3 in DNA: TGTGCCACCTACGGGACTAGCAGCTACGAGCAGTACTTC.

The V and J genes are TRBV9 and TRBJ2-1; 7 bases line up with TRBD2. The V gene's germline CDR1 is SGDLS and CDR2 YYNGEE. J was trimmed by 6 bases and V by 1 base; bases with no gene match: 7. CDR3 size: 15 residues. CDR3 loop: CASSVPLAGPNEQFF. CDR3 bases: TGTGCCAGCAGCGTACCATTAGCGGGTCCCAATGAGCAGTTCTTC.